What follows are 21 T cell receptor beta chains derived from one specimen sequenced in a study of blood T cell repertoires in COVID-19. Here immunoSEQ multiplex PCR was the method, and the copy in TCRdb shows in-frame clones only, minus some. The top ten hold less than 7.5% of the sample, which has over 200,000 clones, roughly 90% seen once. Sequenced input: peripheral blood. Every receptor here comes from a man aged 55 to 70 who had recovered from COVID-19.

The rearrangement joins TRBV5-1 to TRBJ1-3; maybe TRBD1 (5 bases). Germline CDR1 SGHRS, CDR2 YFSETQ. Trimming left V 0 bases short and J 4 bases short, with 14 bases between. The CDR3 spans 16 residues. This CDR3 reads CASSLVSGDSGNTIYF. The CDR3 nucleotides are TGCGCCAGCAGCTTGGTATCGGGGGACTCCGGAAACACCATATATTTT.

The rearrangement uses TRBV9 and TRBJ2-3, with D tentatively TRBD2 (6 bases). There are 15 residues in the CDR3. Germline CDR1 reads SGDLS; CDR2 reads YYNGEE. Trimming removed 3 bases at V and 0 bases at J, with 11 bases between. CDR3 DNA sequence: TGTGCCAGCAGCGCCGGGGGATATAGCACAGATACGCAGTATTTT. Residues: CASSAGGYSTDTQYF.

A few counts support this clone. The chain has TRBV9 and TRBJ1-1; D not certain. CDR1 SGDLS and CDR2 YYNGEE come from the germline V gene. The CDR3 extends over 13 amino acids. Trimming removed 0 bases at V and 1 base at J, with 4 bases between. The CDR3 bases are TGTGCCAGCAGCGTAGACACGAACACTGAAGCTTTCTTT. Translated, it gives CASSVDTNTEAFF. Full variable domain (rest looked up from reference TRBV9 and TRBJ1-1): DSGVTQTPKHLITATGQRVTLRCSPRSGDLSVYWYQQSLDQGLQFLIQYYNGEERAKGNILERFSAQQFPDLHSELNLSSLELGDSALYFCASSVDTNTEAFFGQGTRLTVV.

The rearrangement links TRBV27 to TRBJ1-2; 8 bases are a match to TRBD1. The CDR3 runs 17 residues. Germline values: CDR1 MNHEY, CDR2 SMNVEV (reference sequence). The junction had 13 bases not matched to a gene; V was cut back by 5 bases and J by 2 bases. CDR3 nucleotides: TGTGCCAGCAGTCCCAGAGGGGGTAGACAGGGGAACTATGGCTACACCTTC. Translating gives CASSPRGGRQGNYGYTF.

The count of this clone is one. The V call is TRBV28, the J call TRBJ2-7; 7 bases align to TRBD1. The V gene's germline CDR1 is MDHEN and CDR2 SYDVKM. CDR3 length: 16 amino acids. V trimming: 4 bases; J trimming: 4 bases; junction bases outside the gene matches: 13. CDR3 protein: CASSSIQGSLGYEQYF. Here the CDR3 DNA reads TGTGCCAGCAGTTCAATACAGGGGTCATTAGGGTACGAGCAGTACTTC.

J is TRBJ2-2 and V is TRBV14; 10 bases fit TRBD1. This CDR3 comprises 17 residues. Germline V gene data show CDR1 as SGHDN and CDR2 as FVKESK. The trim removed 0 bases at V and 1 base at J, leaving 2 bases unmatched. The CDR3 region has the DNA TGTGCCAGCAGCCAAGAAAGGACAGGGGGGAACACCGGGGAGCTGTTTTTT. This codes for CASSQERTGGNTGELFF.

The J gene is TRBJ2-2, the V gene TRBV3-1 (or the pseudogene TRBV3-2); TRBD2 aligns across 9 bases. The junction had 10 bases not matched to a gene; V was cut back by 0 bases and J by 5 bases. The CDR3 has 18 residues. Germline lookup yields CDR1 LGHDT and CDR2 YNNKEL (reference sequence). The CDR3: CASSQDRRLADGTGELFF. DNA for the CDR3: TGTGCCAGCAGCCAAGATAGGAGACTAGCGGATGGAACCGGGGAGCTGTTTTTT.

The chain employs TRBV18 and TRBJ1-4; unclear D gene. Trimming left V 2 bases short and J 4 bases short, with 11 bases between. Germline V lookup: CDR1 KGHSH, CDR2 LQKENI. The CDR3 covers 15 residues. The DNA for the CDR3 is TGTGCCAGCTCACCAATCGATTCTATTAATGAAAAACTGTTTTTT. Translating it yields CASSPIDSINEKLFF.

This chain uses TRBV30 with TRBJ2-3; 8 positions agree with TRBD1. The trim removed 5 bases at V and 2 bases at J, leaving 3 bases unmatched. Germline assignment: CDR1 GTSNPN and CDR2 SVGIG (reference sequence). There are 13 residues in the CDR3. CDR3 nucleotides: TGTGCCTGGGGGACAGGTTTCACAGATACGCAGTATTTT. It yields the protein CAWGTGFTDTQYF.

The chain couples TRBV11-1 to TRBJ2-2; TRBD1 might be the D (5 bases). V gave up 1 base and J gave up 6 bases, with 6 bases separating them. The CDR3 totals 13 residues. CDR1 and CDR2 from the germline V gene are SGHAT and FQDESV (reference sequence). This chain's CDR3 is CASSLEGAGELFF. The CDR3 coding sequence is TGTGCCAGCAGCTTAGAAGGGGCCGGGGAGCTGTTTTTT.

V usage is TRBV15 and J usage is TRBJ2-3, with 7 bases identical to TRBD2. J lost 9 bases, V lost 3 bases, and 0 bases had no gene match. This CDR3 is built from 11 residues. CDR1 and CDR2 from the germline V gene are LNHNV and YYDKDF (reference sequence). The CDR3 coding sequence is TGTGCCACCAGCAGCGGGGGGACGCAGTATTTT. It is translated as CATSSGGTQYF.

This clone was seen a single time. The V gene is TRBV9, the J gene TRBJ2-1; 8 bases are a match to TRBD1. The ends lost 4 bases at V and 9 bases at J; junction bases unmatched: 9. CDR3 length equals 14 residues. Germline V gene data show CDR1 as SGDLS and CDR2 as YYNGEE. The CDR3 DNA is TGTGCCAGCAGCCTTGACAGGGGATTCGGTGAGCAGTTCTTC. Translated, it gives CASSLDRGFGEQFF.

In this sample, this clone turned up a few times. Here the CDR3 reads CASRQGGLPNTGELFF. The CDR3 nucleotides are TGTGCCAGCAGACAAGGGGGCCTGCCAAACACCGGGGAGCTGTTTTTT. J is TRBJ2-2 and V is TRBV2, with 7 bases identical to TRBD1. The ends lost 6 bases at V and 2 bases at J; junction bases unmatched: 9. The CDR3 is 16 residues long. Germline V lookup: CDR1 SNHLY, CDR2 FYNNEI.

The chain links TRBV19 to TRBJ2-7, with TRBD2 as a possible D gene (5 bases). The CDR3 consists of 12 residues. In germline, CDR1 is LNHDA, CDR2 SQIVND (reference sequence). The V end was cut by 5 bases, the J end by 5 bases, with 10 bases between. CDR3 nucleotide sequence: TGTGCCAGTAGTGCGGACTTCCACGAGCAGTACTTC. Translated, it gives CASSADFHEQYF.

Concerning this clone: One end of the junction varies from germline; a read error may be responsible. The rearrangement uses TRBV10-1 and TRBJ1-2; D possibly corresponds to TRBD1 (5 bases). The CDR3 has 10 residues. CDR1 and CDR2 (germline): WNHNN, SYGVQD (reference sequence). The CDR3: CASSEPGGDF. Here the CDR3 DNA reads TGCGCCAGCAGTGAGCCTGGGGGGGACTTC.

The V and J genes are TRBV5-4 and TRBJ1-2, with 8 bases lining up with TRBD1. This CDR3 contains 19 residues. The germline V gene has CDR1 SGHNT and CDR2 YYREEE (reference sequence). V lost 0 bases and J lost 1; bases outside the gene matches: 14. CDR3 region: CASSLGIPVGTGLNYGYTF. The CDR3 bases are TGTGCCAGCAGCTTGGGGATTCCGGTAGGGACAGGCCTTAACTATGGCTACACCTTC.

This clone was observed a single time. The rearrangement links TRBV2 to TRBJ2-5, with 8 bases fitting TRBD1. The germline V gene encodes CDR1 SNHLY and CDR2 FYNNEI. The CDR3 runs to 14 residues. Trimming at V came to 3 bases and at J to 3 bases, leaving 3 bases not matched to a gene. CDR3 protein: CASSEDRAEETQYF. For the CDR3, the DNA is TGTGCCAGCAGTGAGGACAGGGCGGAAGAGACCCAGTACTTC. The variable domain in full, with the rest retrieved from reference TRBV2 and TRBJ2-5, is EPEVTQTPSHQVTQMGQEVILRCVPISNHLYFYWYRQILGQKVEFLVSFYNNEISEKSEIFDDQFSVERPDGSNFTLKIRSTKLEDSAMYFCASSEDRAEETQYFGPGTRLLVL.

The chain links TRBV7-3 to TRBJ2-2; 9 bases map to TRBD2. Germline V gene lookup returns CDR1 SGHTA and CDR2 FQGTGA. The length of the CDR3 is 15 residues. V was pared by 5 bases and J by 0 bases, with 1 base of the junction left unmatched. The CDR3 region has the DNA TGTGCCAGCAGCCCTAGCGGGGCGAACACCGGGGAGCTGTTTTTT. This encodes CASSPSGANTGELFF.

V usage is TRBV19 and J usage is TRBJ1-6; 8 bases are a match to TRBD1. Germline lookup yields CDR1 LNHDA and CDR2 SQIVND (reference sequence). The CDR3 length is 15 residues. The V segment lost 6 bases and the J segment 7 bases; nucleotides outside the gene matches: 8. The CDR3 region has the DNA TGTGCCAGTAGCCAGGCACAGGGGGTCAATTCACCCCTCCACTTT. Translation gives CASSQAQGVNSPLHF.

The J gene is TRBJ2-2, the V gene TRBV6-6, with 7 bases lining up with TRBD1. The CDR3 spans 13 residues. CDR1 and CDR2 (germline): MNHNY, SVGAGI (reference sequence). The V and J ends lost 11 bases and 4 bases, in that order; junction bases with no gene match: 7. For the CDR3, the DNA is TGTGCCTCTCGGGACAGACCCACCGGGGAGCTGTTTTTT. As protein: CASRDRPTGELFF.

V gene TRBV6-1 combines with J gene TRBJ1-6; D is undetermined. The CDR3 loop spans 11 amino acids. Trimming removed 0 bases at V and 12 bases at J, with 3 bases between. Per germline, CDR1 MNHNS and CDR2 SASEGT. The CDR3 sequence: CASSEARPLHF. The CDR3 DNA reads TGTGCCAGCAGTGAAGCGCGACCCCTCCACTTT.